Presented here are 27 T cell receptor beta chains from one specimen sequenced in a study of blood T cell repertoires in COVID-19. Clones were read by immunoSEQ multiplex PCR, and TCRdb kept only the in-frame ones, dropping some. The sample lists around 300,000 clones, around 91% occurring once. The specimen was peripheral blood. The origin of the receptors is a woman between 40 and 55 years old with COVID-19, enrolled during active disease.

The rearrangement joins TRBV29-1 to TRBJ1-2, with a tentative D call TRBD1 (6 bases). Trimming cost V 4 bases and J 3 bases, with 9 bases left between them. CDR3 length equals 12 residues. Germline lookup yields CDR1 SQVTM and CDR2 ANQGSEA. In DNA form, the CDR3 reads TGCAGCGTTGCGGACAGTCACTATGGCTACACCTTC. It yields the protein CSVADSHYGYTF.

This chain joins TRBV18 and TRBJ1-1; 7 nucleotides align to TRBD1. The germline gives CDR1 KGHSH, CDR2 LQKENI. This CDR3 is 13 amino acids long. The V segment lost 3 bases and the J segment 4 bases; nucleotides outside the gene matches: 2. In nucleotides, the CDR3 is TGTGCCAGCTCACCCCAGGGGGGCACTGAAGCTTTCTTT. The encoded protein is CASSPQGGTEAFF.

This chain uses TRBV18 with TRBJ1-3; D is possibly TRBD1 (6 bases). Per the germline V gene, CDR1 is KGHSH and CDR2 is LQKENI. The V and J ends lost 5 bases and 8 bases respectively, with 16 bases between them. The CDR3 extends over 14 amino acids. This CDR3 is CASSAQGAEDTIYF. DNA of the CDR3: TGTGCCAGCTCAGCACAGGGCGCGGAGGACACCATATATTTT.

The rearrangement links TRBV5-6 to TRBJ2-1; 7 bases agree with TRBD1. Germline loops: CDR1 SGHDT, CDR2 YYEEEE. J lost 6 bases, V lost 4 bases, and 10 bases had no gene match. The CDR3 has 15 amino acids. Here the CDR3 DNA reads TGTGCCAGCAGCATGACAGGGAAGGGGACCAATGAGCAGTTCTTC. Encoded protein: CASSMTGKGTNEQFF.

V gene TRBV2 combines with J gene TRBJ2-3, with a tentative D call TRBD2 (5 bases). The CDR3 loop spans 14 amino acids. CDR1 is SNHLY and CDR2 is FYNNEI in the germline V gene. Trimming removed 2 bases from V and 6 bases from J, with 12 bases in between. CDR3 in DNA: TGTGCCAGCAGTGAAAACTTAGAGGGCGATACGCAGTATTTT. Translating gives CASSENLEGDTQYF.

For the CDR3, the DNA is TGTGCCAGCAGTCGGTGGCAGGGATGGTTCGAAGCTTTCTTT. Translation: CASSRWQGWFEAFF. The chain has TRBV28 and TRBJ1-1, with D possibly being TRBD1 (5 bases). Trimming stripped 5 bases from V and 8 bases from J, with 18 bases between. The germline V gene encodes CDR1 MDHEN and CDR2 SYDVKM. The CDR3 totals 14 residues.

The rearrangement links TRBV11-3 to TRBJ2-2; D possibly corresponds to TRBD2 (5 bases). This CDR3 has 16 residues. Germline V gene data show CDR1 as SGHNT and CDR2 as YENEEA. Trimming shortened V by 6 bases and J by 6 bases, and 20 bases separated the two germline ends. This chain's CDR3 is CASSKIERSGPGELFF. DNA for the CDR3: TGTGCCAGCAGTAAAATAGAGCGGTCGGGTCCCGGGGAGCTGTTTTTT.

V gene TRBV18 combines with J gene TRBJ2-1; possibly TRBD2 for D (5 bases). The CDR3 extends over 11 amino acids. V was cut by 3 bases and J by 9 bases, with 6 bases left in between. Looked up from germline, CDR1 is KGHSH and CDR2 is LQKENI. In nucleotides, the CDR3 is TGTGCCAGCTCACCTCGGGGTGAGCAGTTCTTC. Translating gives CASSPRGEQFF.

V and J are TRBV18 and TRBJ1-5, with D tentatively TRBD1 (6 bases). V lost 5 bases, J lost 2 bases, and 10 bases lay in between. Germline V gene lookup returns CDR1 KGHSH and CDR2 LQKENI. This CDR3 comprises 14 residues. The CDR3 coding sequence is TGTGCCAGCTCAGGTGGACAGCGCAATCAGCCCCAGCATTTT. This encodes CASSGGQRNQPQHF.

This chain connects TRBV10-3 to TRBJ2-3; D uncertain. Trimming removed 7 bases at V and 4 bases at J, with 15 bases between. The CDR3 has 14 amino acids. The germline V gene encodes CDR1 ENHRY and CDR2 SYGVKD. The CDR3 nucleotides are TGTGCCATCACGTCTAGTGGAGAGGCAGATACGCAGTATTTT. Amino acid sequence: CAITSSGEADTQYF.

This chain connects TRBV28 to TRBJ2-4; perhaps TRBD2 as D (6 bases). Trimming removed 3 bases from V and 0 bases from J, with 6 bases in between. This CDR3 region has 14 residues. Germline V gene lookup returns CDR1 MDHEN and CDR2 SYDVKM. The CDR3 protein is CASSLGGAKNIQYF. CDR3 coding DNA: TGTGCCAGCAGTTTGGGAGGAGCCAAAAACATTCAGTACTTC. Full variable domain (rest looked up from reference TRBV28 and TRBJ2-4): DVKVTQSSRYLVKRTGEKVFLECVQDMDHENMFWYRQDPGLGLRLIYFSYDVKMKEKGDIPEGYSVSREKKERFSLILESASTNQTSMYLCASSLGGAKNIQYFGAGTRLSVL.

V is TRBV28 and J is TRBJ2-7, with D perhaps TRBD2 (6 bases). V dropped 10 bases and J dropped 1 base, with 14 bases sitting between them. The length of the CDR3 is 13 residues. The germline CDR1 and CDR2 sequences are MDHEN and SYDVKM. The CDR3 is CAISPGLSYEQYF. CDR3 in DNA: TGTGCCATTTCTCCCGGACTATCCTACGAGCAGTACTTC.

The chain combines TRBV25-1 with TRBJ1-4; D possibly corresponds to TRBD1 (6 bases). V lost 1 base and J lost 7, with 13 bases in between. This CDR3 comprises 15 residues. The germline V gene has CDR1 MGHDK and CDR2 SYGVNS. The DNA for the CDR3 is TGTGCCAGCAGTGAATTTTCAGGGGCTTTTGAAAAACTGTTTTTT. Its protein product is CASSEFSGAFEKLFF.

This rearrangement joins TRBV7-2 to TRBJ2-1; 9 bases match TRBD2. The CDR3 extends over 18 amino acids. V trimming: 2 bases; J trimming: 0 bases; junction bases outside the gene matches: 8. The germline CDR1 and CDR2 sequences are SGHTA and FQGNSA. The CDR3 loop is CASSLRGSGGTSYNEQFF. The CDR3 DNA is TGTGCCAGCAGCTTACGAGGTAGCGGGGGCACCTCCTACAATGAGCAGTTCTTC.

The J gene is TRBJ2-3, the V gene TRBV7-2; D is unresolved. CDR1 and CDR2 from the germline V gene are SGHTA and FQGNSA. The V gene lost 3 bases and the J gene lost 6 bases, with 13 bases spanning the gap. The CDR3 has 14 residues. CDR3 sequence reads: CASSFSPGPDTQYF. CDR3 sequence (DNA): TGTGCCAGCAGCTTTTCGCCAGGTCCTGATACGCAGTATTTT. Complete variable domain (other parts from reference TRBV7-2 and TRBJ2-3): GAGVSQSPSNKVTEKGKDVELRCDPISGHTALYWYRQSLGQGLEFLIYFQGNSAPDKSGLPSDRFSAERTGGSVSTLTIQRTQQEDSAVYLCASSFSPGPDTQYFGPGTRLTVL.

The chain links TRBV2 to TRBJ1-5; 7 positions agree with TRBD1. Germline-derived CDR1 and CDR2 are SNHLY and FYNNEI. The V gene end was trimmed by 2 bases and the J gene end by 7 bases; junction bases not matched to a gene: 5. This CDR3 is built from 14 residues. In nucleotides, the CDR3 is TGTGCCAGCAGTGAAAGACAGGGTAGGCAGCCCCAGCATTTT. Its protein is CASSERQGRQPQHF.

The chain recombines TRBV2 with TRBJ2-3; possible D gene TRBD2, 6 bases. The germline V gene encodes CDR1 SNHLY and CDR2 FYNNEI. The CDR3 is 14 residues long. V was cut by 5 bases and J by 0 bases, with 9 bases left in between. CDR3 amino acids: CASSPAGSTDTQYF. The CDR3 nucleotides read TGTGCCAGCAGTCCCGCGGGGAGCACAGATACGCAGTATTTT.

This clone was seen a single time. The J gene is TRBJ2-3, the V gene TRBV10-3, with TRBD1 matching over 8 bases. Per germline, CDR1 ENHRY and CDR2 SYGVKD. V was clipped by 7 bases and J by 3 bases; unmatched bases: 6. The CDR3 runs to 14 residues. The CDR3 nucleotides read TGTGCCATCACCGAAGGACAGGGAACAGATACGCAGTATTTT. As protein: CAITEGQGTDTQYF.

This chain links TRBV5-1 with TRBJ2-1; 12 bases agree with TRBD2. The junction had 6 bases not matched to a gene; V was cut back by 2 bases and J by 9 bases. Germline-derived CDR1 and CDR2 are SGHRS and YFSETQ. The CDR3 covers 15 residues. The CDR3 coding sequence is TGCGCCAGCAGCTTTTCTAGCGGGAGGGCCATTGAGCAGTTCTTC. This translates into CASSFSSGRAIEQFF. The complete variable domain, with remaining parts taken from reference TRBV5-1 and TRBJ2-1, reads KAGVTQTPRYLIKTRGQQVTLSCSPISGHRSVSWYQQTPGQGLQFLFEYFSETQRNKGNFPGRFSGRQFSNSRSEMNVSTLELGDSALYLCASSFSSGRAIEQFFGPGTRLTVL.

The V gene is TRBV5-1, the J gene TRBJ2-2; 13 bases map to TRBD2. V shed 3 bases, J shed 4 bases, and the junction held 18 bases outside the gene matches. This CDR3 has 21 amino acids. CDR1 is SGHRS and CDR2 is YFSETQ in the germline V gene. The CDR3 nucleotides are TGCGCCAGCAGCTATACCGGGCCGGGACTAGCGGGGACGAGGGGCACCGGGGAGCTGTTTTTT. Amino acids: CASSYTGPGLAGTRGTGELFF.

The chain combines TRBV7-9 with TRBJ2-1; possibly TRBD2 for D (6 bases). V lost 6 bases, J lost 4 bases, and 16 bases lay in between. Germline lookup yields CDR1 SEHNR and CDR2 FQNEAQ (reference sequence). This CDR3 spans 15 amino acids. In DNA, the CDR3 is TGTGCCAGCAGACCGGATTCTAGCGATTACAATGAGCAGTTCTTC. It translates to CASRPDSSDYNEQFF.

The CDR3, as DNA: TGCGCCAGCAGCCAAGACTCGGGGTATAATGAGCAGTTCTTC. Its translation: CASSQDSGYNEQFF. The gene calls are TRBV4-1 and TRBJ2-1; maybe TRBD2 (5 bases). V gave up 0 bases and J gave up 7 bases, with 10 bases separating them. This CDR3 region has 14 residues. Germline assignment: CDR1 MGHRA and CDR2 YSYEKL.

This clone was observed a handful of times. The V call is TRBV5-1, the J call TRBJ1-6; D is unresolved. V was trimmed by 0 bases and J by 3 bases, leaving 16 bases between them. Per germline, CDR1 SGHRS and CDR2 YFSETQ. The CDR3 runs 18 residues. The CDR3 DNA reads TGCGCCAGCAGCTTGGGGGCCCGAACAGATCGCTATAATTCACCCCTCCACTTT. It translates to CASSLGARTDRYNSPLHF. The complete variable domain, with remaining parts taken from reference TRBV5-1 and TRBJ1-6, reads KAGVTQTPRYLIKTRGQQVTLSCSPISGHRSVSWYQQTPGQGLQFLFEYFSETQRNKGNFPGRFSGRQFSNSRSEMNVSTLELGDSALYLCASSLGARTDRYNSPLHFGNGTRLTVT.

The chain combines TRBV18 with TRBJ1-5; a possible D gene is TRBD1 (5 bases). Trimming stripped 3 bases from V and 0 bases from J, with 15 bases between. The germline V gene has CDR1 KGHSH and CDR2 LQKENI. There are 17 residues in the CDR3. As DNA, the CDR3 is TGTGCCAGCTCACCCTCCGGGGACTCATATAGCAATCAGCCCCAGCATTTT. Its translation: CASSPSGDSYSNQPQHF.

CDR3 loop: CSASIAGQEETQYF. The CDR3 region has the DNA TGCAGTGCTAGTATCGCAGGGCAGGAAGAGACCCAGTACTTC. V is TRBV20-1 and J is TRBJ2-5, with D perhaps matching TRBD1 (5 bases). V was trimmed by 3 bases and J by 3 bases, leaving 14 bases between them. CDR3 length: 14 residues. CDR1 and CDR2 (germline): DFQATT, SNEGSKA (reference sequence).

The J gene is TRBJ1-1, the V gene TRBV28; 7 bases map to TRBD1. J lost 0 bases, V lost 5 bases, and 12 bases had no gene match. This CDR3 has 17 amino acids. Germline values: CDR1 MDHEN, CDR2 SYDVKM. CDR3 sequence (DNA): TGTGCCAGCAGTCTAGGGACCAGGGGGTATTTGAACACTGAAGCTTTCTTT. Translating gives CASSLGTRGYLNTEAFF.

The CDR3 nucleotides read TGTGCCAGCAGCTTGGCCAGTAGGGGAACCTACGAGCAGTACTTC. It encodes CASSLASRGTYEQYF. This chain connects TRBV5-4 to TRBJ2-7, with D perhaps matching TRBD1 (5 bases). The V gene lost 0 bases and the J gene lost 2 bases, with 12 bases spanning the gap. CDR1 is SGHNT, CDR2 YYREEE, per germline (reference sequence). The CDR3 extends over 15 amino acids.